One T cell receptor beta chain is described in this entry. Antigen unknown. This entry belongs to a study of shared clonotypes between healthy human individuals. The CD4+ fraction was divided into a CD45RA+ naive subset and a CD45RA-negative memory subset. V shed 5 bases, J shed 6 bases, and the junction held 9 bases outside the gene matches. The CDR3 has 14 residues. The germline V gene encodes CDR1 SGHRS and CDR2 YFSETQ. Study-wide results and caveats: Tissues were not sampled, only blood, and their repertoires likely differ. Rarefaction revealed incomplete sorted-subset sequencing despite large depth.

In the original analysis: Without quality scores, immunoSEQ junctional reads could not be filtered like full-length reads. Assay used: immunoSEQ multiplex PCR; TCRdb lists only in-frame clones, some missing. V and J calls and clone size come straight from that table; D and trimming were deduced from the DNA. The sample lists approximately 2.5 million clones, over 85% occurring once. Material: naive CD4+ T cells sorted from blood. Subset given: CD45RA+ positively selected. The V and J genes are TRBV5-1 and TRBJ1-2; 8 nucleotides align to TRBD1. The source is a man in his late teens or twenties in good health. The CDR3 sequence: CASSWSGTGDGYTF. The CDR3 bases are TGCGCCAGCAGTTGGTCAGGGACAGGAGATGGCTACACCTTC.